The next 16 T cell receptor beta chains were all read from a single sample in a study of blood T cell repertoires in COVID-19. Assay used: immunoSEQ multiplex PCR; TCRdb lists only in-frame clones, some missing. The sample records about 88,000 clones, about 90% being singletons. Sequences were obtained from peripheral blood. These receptors came from an elderly man with acute or convalescent COVID-19.

This rearrangement joins TRBV11-3 to TRBJ2-2; perhaps TRBD1 as D (6 bases). Germline V gene lookup returns CDR1 SGHNT and CDR2 YENEEA. The CDR3 contains 15 residues. The germline V and J ends were trimmed by 5 bases and 3 bases, with 13 bases remaining between them. The CDR3 loop is CASSPLTGHTGELFF. CDR3 nucleotides: TGTGCCAGCAGCCCCTTGACAGGACACACCGGGGAGCTGTTTTTT. The whole variable domain, filled in from reference TRBV11-3 and TRBJ2-2, reads EAGVVQSPRYKIIEKKQPVAFWCNPISGHNTLYWYLQNLGQGPELLIRYENEEAVDDSQLPKDRFSAERLKGVDSTLKIQPAELGDSAVYLCASSPLTGHTGELFFGEGSRLTVL.

This clone has just a few counts. The chain couples TRBV27 to TRBJ2-2; D unclear. Per the germline V gene, CDR1 is MNHEY and CDR2 is SMNVEV (reference sequence). The CDR3 contains 11 residues. Trimming removed 7 bases from V and 6 bases from J, with 6 bases in between. CDR3 in amino acids: CASTFAGELFF. The CDR3, as DNA: TGTGCCAGCACGTTCGCCGGGGAGCTGTTTTTT.

J is TRBJ1-5 and V is TRBV19; 7 bases map to TRBD1. Unmatched junction bases numbered 3, after V lost 8 bases and J lost 2 bases. The CDR3 consists of 13 residues. The germline V gene has CDR1 LNHDA and CDR2 SQIVND (reference sequence). This CDR3 is CASADRGNQPQHF. In DNA, the CDR3 is TGTGCCAGTGCCGACAGGGGCAATCAGCCCCAGCATTTT.

This clone appeared a few times. This chain uses TRBV28 with TRBJ1-2; the match to TRBD1 covers 7 bases. Germline values: CDR1 MDHEN, CDR2 SYDVKM. The CDR3 loop spans 21 amino acids. Trimming at V came to 5 bases and at J to 0 bases, leaving 24 bases not matched to a gene. The DNA of the CDR3 is TGTGCCAGCAGTCCCAGCCTTTTAAGGCCTTCCGGGACAGACGCTAACTATGGCTACACCTTC. The encoded protein is CASSPSLLRPSGTDANYGYTF.

The V gene is TRBV25-1, the J gene TRBJ1-5, with D unresolved. The CDR3 contains 14 residues. Trimming shortened V by 7 bases and J by 2 bases, and 12 bases separated the two germline ends. Germline CDR1 MGHDK, CDR2 SYGVNS. As DNA, the CDR3 is TGTGCCAGCACAGCCGCCGGGGGCAATCAGCCCCAGCATTTT. It codes for CASTAAGGNQPQHF.

This chain connects TRBV28 to TRBJ2-3; the match to TRBD1 covers 8 bases. Trimming took 6 bases from V and 0 from J; bases not matched to a gene: 5. This CDR3 spans 15 amino acids. The germline V gene encodes CDR1 MDHEN and CDR2 SYDVKM. This CDR3 reads CASSPQGDSTDTQYF. CDR3 sequence (DNA): TGTGCCAGCAGCCCACAGGGGGATAGCACAGATACGCAGTATTTT.

The genes are TRBV4-1 and TRBJ1-3, with TRBD1 matching 10 bases. This CDR3 region has 18 residues. From germline, CDR1 is MGHRA and CDR2 YSYEKL. The junction had 12 bases not matched to a gene; V was cut back by 0 bases and J by 7 bases. The CDR3 DNA is TGCGCCAGCAGCCAAGATCGACAGGGGGCCGTGGTGGGGAACACCATATATTTT. Translated: CASSQDRQGAVVGNTIYF.

The CDR3 DNA is TGTGCCAGCAGCTCAAACTTTCCGGGACAAAAAGAGACCCAGTACTTC. Residues: CASSSNFPGQKETQYF. This chain joins TRBV7-2 and TRBJ2-5; the D gene is possibly TRBD1 (6 bases). This CDR3 region has 16 residues. Trimming took 4 bases from V and 3 from J, leaving 18 bases between them. The V gene's germline CDR1 is SGHTA and CDR2 FQGNSA.

V and J are TRBV18 and TRBJ2-7, with a tentative D call TRBD1 (6 bases). The V gene's germline CDR1 is KGHSH and CDR2 LQKENI. The CDR3 has 15 amino acids. The V end was cut by 4 bases, the J end by 2 bases, with 15 bases between. CDR3 loop: CASSQTGDTAYEQYF. The CDR3 DNA reads as TGTGCCAGCTCACAAACCGGGGACACAGCCTACGAGCAGTACTTC.

This chain connects TRBV3-1 (or the pseudogene TRBV3-2) to TRBJ2-1; D possibly corresponds to TRBD2 (5 bases). Germline assignment: CDR1 LGHDT and CDR2 YNNKEL (reference sequence). The CDR3 runs 14 residues. Trimming cost V 5 bases and J 8 bases, with 16 bases left between them. In nucleotides, the CDR3 is TGTGCCAGCAGCTCTCGCCCCGGAGGAGATGAGCAGTTCTTC. Protein product: CASSSRPGGDEQFF.

The chain combines TRBV2 with TRBJ2-1; 7 nucleotides align to TRBD2. V lost 5 bases and J lost 7; bases outside the gene matches: 11. The CDR3 sequence is 15 residues long. Germline lookup yields CDR1 SNHLY and CDR2 FYNNEI. Here the CDR3 DNA reads TGTGCCAGCAGTAATGAAGCGGGAATAGGGAATGAGCAGTTCTTC. It codes for CASSNEAGIGNEQFF.

V gene TRBV2 combines with J gene TRBJ2-1; 11 nucleotides line up with TRBD2. The CDR3 is made up of 15 amino acids. After removal of 7 bases from V and 3 bases from J, the junction contained 5 bases not matched to a gene. From germline, CDR1 is SNHLY and CDR2 FYNNEI. CDR3 in DNA: TGTGCCAGCACCCTGGGGACTAGCGGCTACAATGAGCAGTTCTTC. It codes for CASTLGTSGYNEQFF.

The chain combines TRBV28 with TRBJ1-3; no clear D. V lost 7 bases and J 0 bases, leaving 10 bases between the germline ends. Germline V gives CDR1 MDHEN, CDR2 SYDVKM. This CDR3 spans 14 amino acids. The CDR3 region has the DNA TGTGCCAGCAACTTTGCAAGCTCTGGAAACACCATATATTTT. The encoded protein is CASNFASSGNTIYF.

J is TRBJ1-5 and V is TRBV5-6; D is undetermined. Trimming removed 3 bases at V and 2 bases at J, with 6 bases between. The CDR3 spans 13 residues. The germline V gene encodes CDR1 SGHDT and CDR2 YYEEEE. As DNA, the CDR3 is TGTGCCAGCAGCTCTAGCCGCAATCAGCCCCAGCATTTT. Its translation is CASSSSRNQPQHF.

The genes are TRBV6-5 and TRBJ1-1; TRBD1 matches 9 bases. Germline V gives CDR1 MNHEY, CDR2 SVGAGI. V lost 5 bases, J lost 3 bases, and 1 base stayed unmatched. The CDR3 extends over 13 amino acids. The CDR3 region is CASSNRGHTEAFF. CDR3 DNA sequence: TGTGCCAGCAGTAACAGGGGGCACACTGAAGCTTTCTTT.

This CDR3 reads CASSPTSGSSYEQYF. The CDR3 DNA sequence: TGTGCCAGCAGCCCTACTAGCGGGAGTTCTTACGAGCAGTACTTC. This chain joins TRBV11-2 and TRBJ2-7; 11 bases map to TRBD2. This CDR3 is built from 15 residues. Germline trimming cut 5 bases from V and 4 bases from J; bases unmatched to any gene: 7. Germline V gene lookup returns CDR1 SGHAT and CDR2 FQNNGV.